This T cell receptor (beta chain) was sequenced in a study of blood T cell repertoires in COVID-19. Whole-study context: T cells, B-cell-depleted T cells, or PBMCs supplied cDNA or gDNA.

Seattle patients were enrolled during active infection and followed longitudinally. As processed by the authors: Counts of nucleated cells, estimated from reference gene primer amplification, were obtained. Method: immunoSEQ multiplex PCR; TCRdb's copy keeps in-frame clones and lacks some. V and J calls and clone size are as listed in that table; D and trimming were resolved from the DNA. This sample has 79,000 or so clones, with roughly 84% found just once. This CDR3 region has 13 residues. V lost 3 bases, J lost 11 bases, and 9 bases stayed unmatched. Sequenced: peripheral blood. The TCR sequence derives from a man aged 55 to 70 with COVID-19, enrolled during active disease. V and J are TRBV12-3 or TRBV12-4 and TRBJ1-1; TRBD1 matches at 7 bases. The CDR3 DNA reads TGTGCCAGCAGTTTCACACCGGGACAGTCGGCTTTCTTT. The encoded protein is CASSFTPGQSAFF.